These 4 T cell receptor beta chains share one sample of origin, sequenced in a study of blood T cell repertoires in COVID-19. Repertoires were generated with immunoSEQ multiplex PCR, while TCRdb's copy carries only in-frame clones and drops some. The data show about 21,000 clones, around 89% seen once. Sequencing was performed on peripheral blood. The origin of the receptors is a man in his sixties or seventies with active COVID-19.

This sequence joins TRBV6-1 and TRBJ1-2; D is uncertain. Germline V CDR1 and CDR2: MNHNS, SASEGT. Trimming shortened V by 2 bases and J by 7 bases, and 14 bases separated the two germline ends. The CDR3 consists of 14 residues. CDR3 residues: CASSESGRLSGYTF. In DNA, the CDR3 is TGTGCCAGCAGTGAATCGGGAAGACTGAGTGGCTACACCTTC.

J is TRBJ2-7 and V is TRBV13; maybe TRBD2 (5 bases). CDR1 and CDR2 (germline): PRHDT, FYEKMQ (reference sequence). With 0 bases removed from V and 4 bases from J, the gap between germline ends came to 13 bases. This CDR3 has 15 amino acids. Written as DNA, the CDR3 is TGTGCCAGCAGCTTAGGCGCCAACCGGGGATACGAGCAGTACTTC. This gives the protein CASSLGANRGYEQYF.

The chain couples TRBV12-5 to TRBJ2-7, with 8 bases fitting TRBD1. This CDR3 contains 13 residues. The V gene's germline CDR1 is LGHNT and CDR2 FRNRAP. V lost 3 bases to trimming and J lost 5 bases; unmatched junction nucleotides: 3. The CDR3 DNA reads as TGTGCTAGTGGTTTATCGACAGGGGACGAGCAGTACTTC. This encodes CASGLSTGDEQYF.

This clone has a single count. The rearrangement uses TRBV29-1 and TRBJ2-1, with D possibly matching TRBD1 (6 bases). CDR1 is SQVTM and CDR2 is ANQGSEA in the germline V gene. The CDR3 consists of 14 residues. Trimming shortened V by 5 bases and J by 6 bases, and 17 bases separated the two germline ends. The CDR3: CSVLSGQTINEQFF. In DNA, the CDR3 is TGCAGCGTTCTCTCCGGACAGACTATCAATGAGCAGTTCTTC.